The clone carrying this T cell receptor (beta chain) was detected ten times or more. This entry belongs to a study of metastatic and nonmetastatic thyroid tumors. TCRdb reanalyzed the PCR reads with MiXCR. The sample shows more than 35,000 clones, about 18% of them seen only once. The CDR3 has 14 residues. V gave up 6 bases and J gave up 3 bases, with 15 bases separating them. CDR1 and CDR2 (germline): SGHRS, YFSETQ. Treatment of any kind had been given to no patient before thyroid surgery. Sequences were obtained from blood. The sequence derives from a male donor with papillary thyroid cancer or a benign thyroid nodule (not recorded which). Some clones in this sample may be carry-over from other donors' samples. The chain joins TRBV5-1 to TRBJ1-1; D gene ambiguous. CDR3 DNA: TGCGCCAGCAAATACGGGGTCACGGACACTGAAGCTTTCTTT. Residues: CASKYGVTDTEAFF.